This T cell receptor beta chain was identified in a study of blood T cells in healthy people across ages. Alongside a J-beta primer mix, a sample-barcoded 5' primer served in a second PCR lasting about 7 to 11 cycles. TCRdb re-called the 5' RACE reads with MiXCR, one entry per CDR3 protein. The sample carries roughly 800,000 distinct CDR3 sequences, approximately 25% recorded once. Germline lookup yields CDR1 SGDLS and CDR2 YYNGEE. The CDR3 totals 16 residues. V lost 2 bases, J lost 4 bases, and 15 bases lay in between. This same sample was also part of a study on T cells of mothers and their children. Per that paper: The M1S primer of the second PCR added sample barcodes and 2-4 random nucleotides.

The sequencing input was blood. This chain connects TRBV9 to TRBJ2-2, with a tentative D call TRBD1 (6 bases). This receptor was identified in a boy aged 5-17 years in good health. The CDR3 sequence is CASSVSPGDVTGELFF. The CDR3 DNA reads TGTGCCAGCAGCGTTTCGCCAGGGGATGTCACCGGGGAGCTGTTTTTT. The whole variable domain, filled in from reference TRBV9 and TRBJ2-2, reads DSGVTQTPKHLITATGQRVTLRCSPRSGDLSVYWYQQSLDQGLQFLIQYYNGEERAKGNILERFSAQQFPDLHSELNLSSLELGDSALYFCASSVSPGDVTGELFFGEGSRLTVL.